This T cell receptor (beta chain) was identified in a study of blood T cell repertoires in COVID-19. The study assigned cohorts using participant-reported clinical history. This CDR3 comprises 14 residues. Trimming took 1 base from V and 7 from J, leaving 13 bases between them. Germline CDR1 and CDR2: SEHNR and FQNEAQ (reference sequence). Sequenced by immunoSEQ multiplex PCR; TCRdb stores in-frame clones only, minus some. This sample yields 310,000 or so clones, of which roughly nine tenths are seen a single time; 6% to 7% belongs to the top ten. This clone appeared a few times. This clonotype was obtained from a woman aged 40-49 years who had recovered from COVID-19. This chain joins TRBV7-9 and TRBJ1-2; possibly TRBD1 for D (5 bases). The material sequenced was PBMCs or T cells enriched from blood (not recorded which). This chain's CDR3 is CASSLGQGFVGYTF. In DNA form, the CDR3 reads TGTGCCAGCAGCTTAGGGCAGGGCTTCGTTGGCTACACCTTC.